This T cell receptor (beta chain) was profiled in a study of blood T cell repertoires in COVID-19. Study-level background: The cDNA or gDNA used as material had been derived from T cells, B-cell-depleted T cells, or PBMCs.

The CDR3 contains 17 residues. Trimming shortened V by 4 bases and J by 0 bases, and 16 bases separated the two germline ends. Germline lookup yields CDR1 SGHRS and CDR2 YFSETQ. The authors' processing: Estimated nucleated cell counts came from reference gene primer amplification. TCRdb's table, derived via immunoSEQ multiplex PCR, lists solely in-frame clones and lacks some. That table is the source of V, J and clone size, and D and trimming were worked out from the DNA. The sample consists of 150,000 or so clones, around 83% of them appearing once. This TCR derives from a woman in her fifties or sixties with acute or convalescent COVID-19. V and J are TRBV5-1 and TRBJ2-2; D possibly corresponds to TRBD2 (6 bases). Sequencing was performed on peripheral blood. Written as DNA, the CDR3 is TGCGCCAGCAGCCCAGAGGGGCGGGGCGCGAACACCGGGGAGCTGTTTTTT. This codes for CASSPEGRGANTGELFF.